This TCR beta chain derives from a study of cytomegalovirus exposure and HLA in healthy donors. As for the study in general: It was reported in a later analysis that the same platform had been used for the 120 validation repertoires as for the approximately 700 first-cohort repertoires. The study, taken as a whole, reports: In vitro assays verified that a few CMV-associated chains recognized CMV antigens specifically. Many donors carried some public TCRs, although rarity characterized most TCR sequences.

Remarks on this clone: What it binds is not known.

Profiled with immunoSEQ multiplex PCR; TCRdb holds only in-frame clones, not every one. Found here are tens of thousands of clones, approximately 94% of them singletons; the top ten hold about 4.2%. V shed 4 bases and J shed 1 base, with 13 bases lying between them. The CDR3 covers 15 residues. Germline V lookup: CDR1 LGHNA, CDR2 YSLEER. Sequencing used PBMCs. The genes are TRBV4-3 and TRBJ2-5; D ambiguous. The TCR originated in a man aged 18 to 35 in good health and CMV-seropositive. CDR3 protein: CASSLHQRPQETQYF. CDR3 nucleotides: TGCGCCAGCAGCCTACACCAGCGCCCCCAAGAGACCCAGTACTTC.